The clone carrying this TCR beta chain is medium-sized in the sample. Its antigen is still unknown. A mixed TRB-A/B primer pool amplified rearranged TRB by multiplex touch-down PCR. TCRdb re-called the multiplex PCR reads with MiXCR, one entry per CDR3 protein. Of 10,000 to 13,000 distinct CDR3 sequences in the sample, approximately 30% are singletons; the top ten hold 2.5% to 3.5%. Germline V gene data show CDR1 as MNHEY and CDR2 as SMNVEV (reference sequence). V lost 8 bases to trimming and J lost 7 bases, with 11 bases between them. This CDR3 contains 12 residues. TCR beta rearrangements were amplified from peripheral blood genomic DNA. This sample is drawn from a study of T cell repertoires in aging, cancer and after chemotherapy. Study-level information: Over several months to years, re-sampled healthy donor repertoires clearly shared clones. The whole study produced a dataset of millions of TCR reads. Study-level results: In each cancer cohort, median generation probability increased across chemotherapy, suggesting thymic output rebounded. In cancer patients, declining TCR diversity with age involved lost richness and lost evenness.

The sample taken for sequencing was blood. The TCR sequence derives from a human donor in good health. The chain carries TRBV27 and TRBJ2-2, with no clear D. Here the CDR3 reads CASHPHSGELFF. DNA for the CDR3: TGTGCCAGCCACCCTCACAGCGGGGAGCTGTTTTTT.